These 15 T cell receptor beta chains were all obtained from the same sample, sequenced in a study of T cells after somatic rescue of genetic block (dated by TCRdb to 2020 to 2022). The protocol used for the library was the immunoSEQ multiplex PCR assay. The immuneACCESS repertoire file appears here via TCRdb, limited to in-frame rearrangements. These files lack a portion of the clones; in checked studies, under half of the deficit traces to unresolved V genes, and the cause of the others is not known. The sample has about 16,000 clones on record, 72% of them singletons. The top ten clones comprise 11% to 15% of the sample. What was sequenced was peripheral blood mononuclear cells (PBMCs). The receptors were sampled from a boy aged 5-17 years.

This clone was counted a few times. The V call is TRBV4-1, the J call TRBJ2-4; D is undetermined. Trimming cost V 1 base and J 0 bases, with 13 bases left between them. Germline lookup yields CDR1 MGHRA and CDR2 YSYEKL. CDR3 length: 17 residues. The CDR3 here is CASSQALSPLAKNIQYF. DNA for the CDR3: TGCGCCAGCAGCCAAGCCCTGTCACCGCTAGCCAAAAACATTCAGTACTTC.

CDR3 amino acids: CACGGGQGIYEQYF. Here the CDR3 DNA reads TGTGCCTGCGGGGGGGGACAGGGAATCTACGAGCAGTACTTC. V is TRBV30 and J is TRBJ2-7; tentatively, D is TRBD1 (9 bases). The CDR3 runs to 14 residues. Trimming took 6 bases from V and 3 from J, leaving 18 bases between them. The germline CDR1 and CDR2 sequences are GTSNPN and SVGIG (reference sequence).

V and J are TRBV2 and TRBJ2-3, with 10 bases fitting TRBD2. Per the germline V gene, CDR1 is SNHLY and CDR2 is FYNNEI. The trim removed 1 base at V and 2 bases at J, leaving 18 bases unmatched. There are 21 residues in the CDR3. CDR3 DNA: TGTGCCAGCAGTGAAGAGGTGTCGCTAGCGGGGGCCGGGCGGACCACAGATACGCAGTATTTT. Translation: CASSEEVSLAGAGRTTDTQYF.

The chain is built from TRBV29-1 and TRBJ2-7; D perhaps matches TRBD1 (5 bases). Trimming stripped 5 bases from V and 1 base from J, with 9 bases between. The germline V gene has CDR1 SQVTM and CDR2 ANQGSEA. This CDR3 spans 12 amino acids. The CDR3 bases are TGCAGCGTTACCACAGGTTCCTACGAGCAGTACTTC. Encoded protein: CSVTTGSYEQYF.

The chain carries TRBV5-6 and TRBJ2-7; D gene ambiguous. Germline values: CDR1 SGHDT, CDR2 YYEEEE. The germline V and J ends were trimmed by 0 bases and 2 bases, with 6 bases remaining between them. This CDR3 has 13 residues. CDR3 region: CASSLEAAYEQYF. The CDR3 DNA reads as TGTGCCAGCAGCTTGGAAGCAGCCTACGAGCAGTACTTC.

The CDR3 sequence is CASSAAGGTGELFF. The CDR3 DNA follows: TGCGCCAGCAGCGCCGCAGGGGGCACCGGGGAGCTGTTTTTT. This sequence joins TRBV5-1 and TRBJ2-2; 7 nucleotides agree with TRBD1. Germline trimming cut 4 bases from V and 4 bases from J; bases unmatched to any gene: 4. Germline assignment: CDR1 SGHRS and CDR2 YFSETQ. CDR3 size: 14 residues.

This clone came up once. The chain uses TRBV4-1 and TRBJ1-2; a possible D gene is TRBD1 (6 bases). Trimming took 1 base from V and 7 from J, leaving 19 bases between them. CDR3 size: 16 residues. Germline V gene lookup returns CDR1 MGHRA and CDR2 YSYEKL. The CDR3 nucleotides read TGCGCCAGCAGCCAAGCCCCCAGGGGAGGGACTAGTGGCTACACCTTC. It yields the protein CASSQAPRGGTSGYTF.

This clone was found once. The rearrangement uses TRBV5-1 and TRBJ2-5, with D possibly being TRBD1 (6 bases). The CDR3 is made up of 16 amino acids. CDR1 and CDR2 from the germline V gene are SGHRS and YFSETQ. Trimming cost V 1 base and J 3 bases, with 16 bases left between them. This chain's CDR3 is CASSLTGRLAKETQYF. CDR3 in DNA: TGCGCCAGCAGCTTGACAGGGCGGTTGGCAAAAGAGACCCAGTACTTC. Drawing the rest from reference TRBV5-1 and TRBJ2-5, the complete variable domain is KAGVTQTPRYLIKTRGQQVTLSCSPISGHRSVSWYQQTPGQGLQFLFEYFSETQRNKGNFPGRFSGRQFSNSRSEMNVSTLELGDSALYLCASSLTGRLAKETQYFGPGTRLLVL.

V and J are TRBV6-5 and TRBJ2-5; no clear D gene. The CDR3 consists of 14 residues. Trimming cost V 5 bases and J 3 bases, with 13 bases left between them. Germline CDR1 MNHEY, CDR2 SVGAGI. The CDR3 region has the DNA TGTGCCAGCAGTAGACTTAGTGACAAAGAGACCCAGTACTTC. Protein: CASSRLSDKETQYF.

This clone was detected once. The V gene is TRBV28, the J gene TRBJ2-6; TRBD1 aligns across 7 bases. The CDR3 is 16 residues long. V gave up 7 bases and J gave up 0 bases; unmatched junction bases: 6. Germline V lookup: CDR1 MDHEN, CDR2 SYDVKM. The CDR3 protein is CASTSTGDSGANVLTF. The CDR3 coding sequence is TGTGCCAGCACATCCACAGGGGACTCTGGGGCCAACGTCCTGACTTTC.

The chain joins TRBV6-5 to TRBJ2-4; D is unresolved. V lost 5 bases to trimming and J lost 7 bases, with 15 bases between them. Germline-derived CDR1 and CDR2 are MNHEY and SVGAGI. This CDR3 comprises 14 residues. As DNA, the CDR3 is TGTGCCAGCAGTCAGGCCAAGGGAAAGAACATTCAGTACTTC. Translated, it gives CASSQAKGKNIQYF.

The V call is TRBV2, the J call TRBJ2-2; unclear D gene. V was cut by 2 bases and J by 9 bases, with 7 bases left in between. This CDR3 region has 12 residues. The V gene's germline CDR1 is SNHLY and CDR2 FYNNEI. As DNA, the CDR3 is TGTGCCAGCAGTGAACGGTCTTGGGAGCTGTTTTTT. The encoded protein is CASSERSWELFF. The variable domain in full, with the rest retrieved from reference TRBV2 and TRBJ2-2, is EPEVTQTPSHQVTQMGQEVILRCVPISNHLYFYWYRQILGQKVEFLVSFYNNEISEKSEIFDDQFSVERPDGSNFTLKIRSTKLEDSAMYFCASSERSWELFFGEGSRLTVL.

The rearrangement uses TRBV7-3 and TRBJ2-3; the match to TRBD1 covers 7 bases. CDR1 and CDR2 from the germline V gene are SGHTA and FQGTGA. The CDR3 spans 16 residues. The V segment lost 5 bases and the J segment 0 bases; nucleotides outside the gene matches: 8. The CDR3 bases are TGTGCCAGCAGCCCGCTCGACAGGGCCAGCACAGATACGCAGTATTTT. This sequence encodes CASSPLDRASTDTQYF.

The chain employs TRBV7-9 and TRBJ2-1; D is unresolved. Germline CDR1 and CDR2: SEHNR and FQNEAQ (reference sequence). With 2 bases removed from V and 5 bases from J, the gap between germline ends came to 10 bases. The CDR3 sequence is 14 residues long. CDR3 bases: TGTGCCAGCAGCTTAAAAGGTATAGACAATGAGCAGTTCTTC. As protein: CASSLKGIDNEQFF. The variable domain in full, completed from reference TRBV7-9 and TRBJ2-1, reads DTGVSQNPRHKITKRGQNVTFRCDPISEHNRLYWYRQTLGQGPEFLTYFQNEAQLEKSRLLSDRFSAERPKGSFSTLEIQRTEQGDSAMYLCASSLKGIDNEQFFGPGTRLTVL.

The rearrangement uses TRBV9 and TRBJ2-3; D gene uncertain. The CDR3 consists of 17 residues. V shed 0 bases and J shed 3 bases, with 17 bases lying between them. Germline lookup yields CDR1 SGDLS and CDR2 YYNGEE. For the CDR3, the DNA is TGTGCCAGCAGCGTAGAAGGGTCTTTAATCCTAACAGATACGCAGTATTTT. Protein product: CASSVEGSLILTDTQYF.